This T cell receptor (beta chain) was documented in a study of cytomegalovirus exposure and HLA in healthy donors. Overall study results and limits: The listing of some 170 TCR beta chains classed them as cytomegalovirus-associated. Presence/absence comparisons presumed near-even sequencing depth among donors. TCR beta V segments were, for the most part, productive about 87% or about 30% of the time in an earlier analysis. Follow-up analysis seemed to connect common viral pathogens with several of the most significant clusters identified.

PCR involved 60 Vbeta and 13 Jbeta primers. Measured with immunoSEQ multiplex PCR; TCRdb has only the in-frame clones, and not every one. Of around 140,000 clones listed, approximately 80% were seen once; the top ten hold about 4.3%. Turning to this clone: Its antigen remains unknown.

Germline V gene sequence: CDR1 GTSNPN, CDR2 SVGIG (reference sequence). The CDR3 has 16 amino acids. V lost 2 bases to trimming and J lost 3 bases; unmatched junction nucleotides: 10. The sequence was collected from a male donor in good health and CMV-seropositive. The V and J genes are TRBV30 and TRBJ1-2; 9 bases are a match to TRBD1. The sample was PBMCs. The CDR3 sequence: CAWSHSNTGGDYGYTF. CDR3 DNA: TGTGCCTGGAGTCACTCAAACACAGGGGGCGACTATGGCTACACCTTC.